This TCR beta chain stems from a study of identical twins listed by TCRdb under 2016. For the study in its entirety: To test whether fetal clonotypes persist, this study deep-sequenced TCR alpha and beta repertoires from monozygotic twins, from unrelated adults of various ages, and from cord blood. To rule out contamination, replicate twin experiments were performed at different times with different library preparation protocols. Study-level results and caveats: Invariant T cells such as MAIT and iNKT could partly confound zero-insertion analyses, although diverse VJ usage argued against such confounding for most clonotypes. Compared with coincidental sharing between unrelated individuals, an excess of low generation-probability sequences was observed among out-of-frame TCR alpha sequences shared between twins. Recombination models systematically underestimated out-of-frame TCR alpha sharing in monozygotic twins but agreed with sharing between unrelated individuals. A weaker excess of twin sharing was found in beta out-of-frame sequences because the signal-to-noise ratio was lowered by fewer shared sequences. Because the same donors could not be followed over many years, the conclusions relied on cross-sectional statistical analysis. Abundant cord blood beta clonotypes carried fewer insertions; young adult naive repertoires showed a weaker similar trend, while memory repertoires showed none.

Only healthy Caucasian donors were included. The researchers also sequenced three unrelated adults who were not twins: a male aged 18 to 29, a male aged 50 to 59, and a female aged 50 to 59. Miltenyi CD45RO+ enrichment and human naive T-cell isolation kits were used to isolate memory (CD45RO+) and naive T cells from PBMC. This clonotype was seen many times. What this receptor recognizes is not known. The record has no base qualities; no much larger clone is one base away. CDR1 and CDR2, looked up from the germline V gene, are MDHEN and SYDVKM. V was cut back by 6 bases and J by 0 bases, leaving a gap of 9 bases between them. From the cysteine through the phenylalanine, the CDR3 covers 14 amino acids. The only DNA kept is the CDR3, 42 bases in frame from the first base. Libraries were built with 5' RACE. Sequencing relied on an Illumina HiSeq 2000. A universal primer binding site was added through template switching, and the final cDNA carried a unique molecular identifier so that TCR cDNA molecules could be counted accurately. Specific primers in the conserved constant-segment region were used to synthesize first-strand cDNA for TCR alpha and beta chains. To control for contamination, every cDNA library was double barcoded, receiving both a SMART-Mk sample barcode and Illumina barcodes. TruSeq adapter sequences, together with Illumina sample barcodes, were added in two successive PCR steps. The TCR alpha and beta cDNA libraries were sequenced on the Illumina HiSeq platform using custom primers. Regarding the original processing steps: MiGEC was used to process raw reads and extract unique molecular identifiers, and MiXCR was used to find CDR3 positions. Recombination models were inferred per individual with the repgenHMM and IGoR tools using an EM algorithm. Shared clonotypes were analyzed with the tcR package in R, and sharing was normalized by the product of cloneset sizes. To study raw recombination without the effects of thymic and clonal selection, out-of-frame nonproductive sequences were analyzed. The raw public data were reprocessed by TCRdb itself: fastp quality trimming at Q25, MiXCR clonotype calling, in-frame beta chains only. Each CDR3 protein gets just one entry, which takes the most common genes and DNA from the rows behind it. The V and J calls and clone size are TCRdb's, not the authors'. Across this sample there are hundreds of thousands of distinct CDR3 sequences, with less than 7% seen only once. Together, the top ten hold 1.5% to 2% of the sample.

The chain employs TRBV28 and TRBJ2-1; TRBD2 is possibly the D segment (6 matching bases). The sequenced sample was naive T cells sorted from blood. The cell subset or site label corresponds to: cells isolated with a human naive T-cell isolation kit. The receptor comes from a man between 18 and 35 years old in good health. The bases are TGTGCCAGCAGACCGGGAGACTCCTACAATGAGCAGTTCTTC. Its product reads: CASRPGDSYNEQFF.